These T cell receptor beta chains were read from a single sample in a study of CD8 T cells in Susac syndrome. Each CDR3 protein gets one entry after TCRdb re-called the immunoSEQ multiplex PCR reads with MiXCR. The table shows about 60,000 distinct CDR3 sequences, with approximately 90% occurring only once. Material for sequencing was CD8+ T cells from PBMCs. The receptors were gathered from a human donor in good health. Both conserved end residues are trimmed from each CDR3. Fields, in order: V gene, J gene, CDR3 protein.

TRBV7-9	TRBJ2-3	ASSRLAGDGDTQY
TRBV2	TRBJ1-2	ASSDPGGGYT
TRBV27	TRBJ1-1	ASSWGPQTEAF
TRBV27	TRBJ1-4	ASGETGGWDEKLF
TRBV2	TRBJ2-1	ASSDSGGPPSYNEQF
TRBV7-6	TRBJ2-1	ASTPEGTSNEQF
TRBV29-1	TRBJ2-1	SVEVESSYNEQF
TRBV11-2	TRBJ2-5	ASSLRLWNETQY
TRBV9	TRBJ2-1	ASSAAPGDNEQF
TRBV29-1	TRBJ1-5	SVEGQGEGQPQH
TRBV4-1	TRBJ1-3	ASSQADSGNTIY
TRBV13	TRBJ2-7	ASSSTGQRYEQY
TRBV27	TRBJ2-7	ASSPQGSSYEQY
TRBV7-9	TRBJ2-5	ASSWDQETQY
TRBV2	TRBJ2-5	ASSEDGGYVMEEAQY
TRBV2	TRBJ2-2	ASIGGPDTTKNTGELF
TRBV11-3	TRBJ2-5	ASSLDQEAQY